Below, 8 T cell receptor beta chains from the same sample are listed, as sequenced in a study of control samples from healthy donors and cancer patients. The data were produced by immunoSEQ multiplex PCR, yet TCRdb's version contains in-frame clones alone and is incomplete. The sample carries 150,000 to 200,000 clones, about 90% recorded once. Sequencing was carried out using blood. Every receptor here comes from a woman in her 30s in good health.

This chain joins TRBV28 and TRBJ1-5; D gene ambiguous. Trimming took off 3 bases at V and 3 bases at J, with 24 bases between the two ends. The CDR3 loop spans 19 amino acids. Germline V gives CDR1 MDHEN, CDR2 SYDVKM. The CDR3 sequence is CASSFEGPDRHTLNQPQHF. The CDR3 DNA sequence: TGTGCCAGCAGTTTTGAAGGGCCCGATCGGCATACCCTCAATCAGCCCCAGCATTTT. The whole variable domain, filled in from reference TRBV28 and TRBJ1-5, reads DVKVTQSSRYLVKRTGEKVFLECVQDMDHENMFWYRQDPGLGLRLIYFSYDVKMKEKGDIPEGYSVSREKKERFSLILESASTNQTSMYLCASSFEGPDRHTLNQPQHFGDGTRLSIL.

The chain is built from TRBV10-3 and TRBJ2-1; no reliable D call. Between the trimmed V and J ends, which lost 10 bases and 1 base, there was a span of 17 bases. CDR1 is ENHRY, CDR2 SYGVKD, per germline. This CDR3 is built from 15 residues. The chain's CDR3 is CATVLNARSYNEQFF. CDR3 DNA: TGTGCCACGGTCCTAAACGCCAGGTCCTACAATGAGCAGTTCTTC.

The chain carries TRBV30 and TRBJ2-1; 9 bases align to TRBD2. CDR3 length equals 14 residues. The germline V gene has CDR1 GTSNPN and CDR2 SVGIG (reference sequence). J lost 5 bases, V lost 1 base, and 3 bases had no gene match. The CDR3 reads CAWSGLAENNEQFF. The CDR3 bases are TGTGCCTGGAGTGGACTAGCGGAGAACAATGAGCAGTTCTTC.

The chain carries TRBV9 and TRBJ2-2; D is ambiguous. From germline, CDR1 is SGDLS and CDR2 YYNGEE. The V end lost 0 bases, the J end lost 6 bases, and 15 bases lay between the germline ends. This CDR3 has 16 amino acids. CDR3 protein: CASSVVPLWVAGELFF. The CDR3 DNA is TGTGCCAGCAGCGTAGTCCCCCTCTGGGTTGCCGGGGAGCTGTTTTTT.

The chain combines TRBV29-1 with TRBJ1-1; D possibly corresponds to TRBD1 (5 bases). Trimming removed 7 bases from V and 7 bases from J, with 19 bases in between. The CDR3 sequence is 13 residues long. Germline V gene lookup returns CDR1 SQVTM and CDR2 ANQGSEA. In DNA, the CDR3 is TGCAGCGCCCGAAGTGGGGCGCGGGGTGAAGCTTTCTTT. This translates into CSARSGARGEAFF.

V usage is TRBV5-4 and J usage is TRBJ1-3; unclear D gene. The CDR3 covers 14 residues. Germline CDR1 and CDR2: SGHNT and YYREEE (reference sequence). Trimming removed 3 bases from V and 4 bases from J, with 11 bases in between. Written as DNA, the CDR3 is TGTGCCAGCAGCTCCCGGACTGAGGGAAACACCATATATTTT. Translated: CASSSRTEGNTIYF.

CDR3: CASSLGSGQPQHF. The CDR3 DNA reads TGCGCCAGCAGCTTGGGGTCGGGGCAGCCCCAGCATTTT. The V and J genes are TRBV5-1 and TRBJ1-5; D gene ambiguous. Germline loops: CDR1 SGHRS, CDR2 YFSETQ. The CDR3 covers 13 residues. With 0 bases removed from V and 7 bases from J, the gap between germline ends came to 8 bases.

Written as DNA, the CDR3 is TGTGCCAGCAGCGTAGATCGAGGGGAAAGATCACCCCTCCACTTT. The encoded protein is CASSVDRGERSPLHF. This chain connects TRBV9 to TRBJ1-6, with a weak D call TRBD1 (5 bases). The germline V and J ends were trimmed by 0 bases and 10 bases, with 14 bases remaining between them. Germline V gives CDR1 SGDLS, CDR2 YYNGEE. The CDR3 spans 15 residues.